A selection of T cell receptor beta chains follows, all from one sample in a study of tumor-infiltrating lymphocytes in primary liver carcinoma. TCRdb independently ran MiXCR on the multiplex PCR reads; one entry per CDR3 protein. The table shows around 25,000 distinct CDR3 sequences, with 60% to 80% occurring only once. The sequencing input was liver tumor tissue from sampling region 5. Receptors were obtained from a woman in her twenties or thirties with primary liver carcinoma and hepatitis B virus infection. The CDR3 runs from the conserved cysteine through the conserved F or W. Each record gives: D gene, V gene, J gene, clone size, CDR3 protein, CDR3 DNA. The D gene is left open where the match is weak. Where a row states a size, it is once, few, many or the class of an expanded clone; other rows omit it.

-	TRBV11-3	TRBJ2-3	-	CASNYGSGRGTDTQYF	TGTGCCAGCAACTACGGGAGCGGGCGAGGCACGGATACGCAGTATTTT
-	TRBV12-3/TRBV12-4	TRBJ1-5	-	CVSSPTGNQPQHF	TGTGTCAGCAGTCCAACTGGGAATCAGCCCCAGCATTTT
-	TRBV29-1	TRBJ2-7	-	CSVVGRKQVYEQYF	TGCAGTGTAGTCGGTCGGAAGCAGGTCTACGAGCAGTACTTC
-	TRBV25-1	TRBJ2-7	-	CVSSEGYEQYF	TGCGTCAGCAGTGAAGGATACGAGCAGTACTTC
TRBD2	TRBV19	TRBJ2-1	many	CASSFSLAEVYNEQFF	TGTGCCAGTAGTTTCTCACTAGCGGAAGTCTACAATGAGCAGTTCTTC
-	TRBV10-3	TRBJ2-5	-	CAINVSATRQETQYF	TGTGCCATAAATGTGTCGGCTACCAGACAAGAGACCCAGTACTTC
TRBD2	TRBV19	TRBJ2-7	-	CASSPSSGSPYEQYF	TGTGCCAGTAGTCCGTCTAGCGGGAGCCCCTACGAGCAGTACTTC
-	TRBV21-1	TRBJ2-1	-	CASNKFLAGDNEQFF	TGTGCCAGTAACAAGTTTTTAGCGGGAGACAATGAGCAGTTCTTC
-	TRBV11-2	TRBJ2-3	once	CASSLVKSDMQYF	TGTGCCAGTAGCTTAGTGAAGTCCGATATGCAGTATTTT
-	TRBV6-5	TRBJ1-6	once	CPSSEMSAPLSPLHF	TGTCCCAGCAGTGAAATGAGTGCCCCCCTTTCACCCCTCCACTTT
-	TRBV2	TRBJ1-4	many	CASRPLGDEKLFF	TGTGCCAGCAGACCCCTGGGAGACGAAAAACTGTTTTTT
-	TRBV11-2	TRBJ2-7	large	CASSPSNTGEQYF	TGTGCCAGCAGCCCCTCGAATACGGGCGAGCAGTACTTC
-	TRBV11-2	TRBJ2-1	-	CASSLEQRARRERGHYDEQFF	TGTGCCAGCAGCTTAGAACAGAGGGCGAGGCGGGAGAGGGGGCACTACGATGAGCAGTTCTTT
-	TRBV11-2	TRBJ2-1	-	CASSLSLDESYNEQFF	TGCGCCAGCAGCTTAAGCCTTGACGAGAGCTACAATGAGCAGTTCTTC
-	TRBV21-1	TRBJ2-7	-	CAGSKGPYEQYF	TGTGCCGGCAGCAAAGGGCCCTACGAGCAATACTTC
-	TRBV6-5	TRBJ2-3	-	CASIPLGMSTDTQYF	TGTGCCAGCATTCCACTAGGGATGAGCACAGATACGCAGTATTTT
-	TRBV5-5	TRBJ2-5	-	CASSLLTEETQYF	TGTGCCAGCAGCTTGTTAACTGAGGAGACCCAGTACTTC
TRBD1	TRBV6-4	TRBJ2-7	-	CASSESPGQGRVYF	TGTGCCAGCAGTGAATCGCCGGGACAGGGTAGAGTATACTTC
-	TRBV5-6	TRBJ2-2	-	CATSLAPRVTGDLFF	TGTGCAACCAGCTTGGCACCCAGAGTCACCGGGGACCTGTTTTTT
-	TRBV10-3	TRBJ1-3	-	CAISESLSRNTIYF	TGTGCCATCAGCGAGTCACTTTCTAGAAACACCATATATTTT
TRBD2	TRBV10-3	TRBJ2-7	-	CAIRDRFLAGVQGGQYF	TGTGCCATCAGAGACCGGTTTCTAGCGGGAGTTCAGGGTGGGCAGTACTTC
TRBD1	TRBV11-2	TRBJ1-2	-	CSSTQGGGGGYTF	TGTTCCAGCACTCAGGGGGGGGGTGGAGGCTACACATTC
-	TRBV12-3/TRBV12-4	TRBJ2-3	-	CTSSSQSYEQYF	TGTACCAGCAGTTCCCAATCCTACGAGCAGTATTTT
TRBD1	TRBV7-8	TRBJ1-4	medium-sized	CASSSNRGKSEKLFF	TGTGCCAGCAGCTCCAACAGGGGTAAATCTGAAAAACTGTTTTTT
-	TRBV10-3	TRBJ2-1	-	CAISPMTTRDERFF	TGTGCTATCAGTCCCATGACGACCCGGGATGAGCGGTTCTTC
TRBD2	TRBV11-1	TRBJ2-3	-	CTSSLRQRAGESHF	TGTACCAGCAGCTTAAGGCAACGTGCGGGAGAGTCTCACTTT
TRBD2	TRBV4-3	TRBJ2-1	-	CASGQEAGSSYNEQFF	TGCGCCAGCGGCCAAGAAGCGGGAAGTTCCTACAATGAGCAGTTCTTC
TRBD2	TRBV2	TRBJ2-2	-	CAGSAGGAEELFF	TGTGCCGGCAGTGCGGGAGGGGCCGAGGAGCTGTTTTTT
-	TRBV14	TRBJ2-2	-	CAISPGRNTWELFF	TGTGCCATCAGCCCAGGGCGGAACACCTGGGAGCTGTTTTTT
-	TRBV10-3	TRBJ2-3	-	CAIGELYGDTQYF	TGTGCTATCGGTGAGCTGTACGGGGATACGCAGTATTTT
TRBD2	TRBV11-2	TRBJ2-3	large	CASSHRGSGSLTDTQYF	TGTGCCAGCAGCCATCGAGGGAGCGGGAGCCTCACAGATACGCAGTATTTT
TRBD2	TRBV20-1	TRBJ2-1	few	CSASPSGGSSYNEQFF	TGCAGTGCTAGTCCTAGCGGGGGGAGCTCCTACAATGAGCAGTTCTTC
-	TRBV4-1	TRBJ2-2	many	CASSQGQGGGLFF	TGCGCCAGCAGCCAAGGACAAGGTGGGGGGCTGTTTTTT
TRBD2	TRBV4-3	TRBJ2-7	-	CASSRAVTGGHIINEQYF	TGCGCCAGCAGCCGAGCTGTGACGGGGGGTCACATTATCAACGAGCAGTACTTC
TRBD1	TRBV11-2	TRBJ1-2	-	CAGGPRQGSGYTF	TGTGCCGGCGGCCCCCGACAGGGAAGCGGCTACACCTTT
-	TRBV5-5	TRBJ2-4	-	CASSLVGMSRGSDIQYF	TGTGCCAGCAGCTTAGTAGGAATGAGTAGGGGGTCGGACATTCAGTACTTC
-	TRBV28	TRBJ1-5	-	CASSPFTGGRSDQPQHF	TGTGCCAGCAGTCCGTTCACGGGAGGACGTTCCGATCAGCCCCAGCATTTT
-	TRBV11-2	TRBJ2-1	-	CASSGYSNNKQFF	TGTGCCAGCAGCGGTTACAGCAACAATAAGCAATTCTTC
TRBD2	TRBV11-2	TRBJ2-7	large	CASSLVSGSYEQYF	TGTGCCAGCAGCTTAGTAAGCGGGAGCTACGAGCAGTACTTC
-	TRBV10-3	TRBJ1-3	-	CTISGSVYGNTIYF	TGTACCATCAGTGGGTCAGTTTATGGAAACACCATATATTTT
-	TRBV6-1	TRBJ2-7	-	CANSEWVFYGQYF	TGTGCCAACAGTGAATGGGTTTTCTACGGGCAGTACTTC
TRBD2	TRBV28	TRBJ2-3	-	CASTRTSWVIDMQYF	TGTGCCAGCACTCGGACTAGCTGGGTGATAGATATGCAGTATTTT
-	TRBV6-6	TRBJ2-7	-	CASNRDKAYEQYF	TGCGCCAGCAATAGGGACAAGGCTTATGAGCAGTACTTC
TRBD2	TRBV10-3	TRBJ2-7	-	CAIRDRFLAGVRGDQYF	TGTGCCATCAGAGACCGGTTCCTAGCGGGTGTTCGGGGCGACCAGTACTTC
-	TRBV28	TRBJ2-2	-	CASSLADPLEVMNTRELFF	TGTGCCAGCAGTTTGGCCGACCCATTAGAGGTTATGAACACCAGGGAGCTGTTTTTT
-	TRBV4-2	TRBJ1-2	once	CASSQDAGCGHGYTF	TGTGCCAGCAGCCAAGATGCGGGGTGTGGGCATGGCTACACCTTC
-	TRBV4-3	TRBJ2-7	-	CTTSQAVRGGHISYEQYF	TGCACCACCAGCCAAGCTGTGAGGGGGGGTCACATTAGCTACGAGCAGTACTTC
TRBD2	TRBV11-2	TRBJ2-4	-	CASSLTGLAINIQYF	TGTGCCAGCAGTCTAACGGGACTAGCCATAAACATTCAGTACTTC
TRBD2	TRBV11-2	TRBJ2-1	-	CTSSFDLAGSIEQFF	TGTACCAGCAGCTTCGACCTAGCGGGATCGATTGAGCAATTCTTC
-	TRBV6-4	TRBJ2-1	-	CVSTLDLSSYNEQFF	TGTGTCAGCACTCTCGACTTAAGCTCCTACAATGAGCAGTTCTTC
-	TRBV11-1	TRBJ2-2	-	CASSKVMAGMSRELFF	TGTGCCAGCAGCAAGGTTATGGCGGGAATGTCCAGGGAGCTGTTTTTT
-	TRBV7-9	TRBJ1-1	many	CASIPTPGQMNTEAFF	TGTGCCAGCATCCCTACCCCCGGACAGATGAACACTGAAGCTTTCTTT
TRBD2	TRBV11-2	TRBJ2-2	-	CTSSSTRSGRSGELFF	TGTACAAGCAGCTCGACACGTAGCGGGAGGTCCGGGGAGCTGTTCTTT
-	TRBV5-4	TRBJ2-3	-	CTSSVEGHPPPTDTQYF	TGTACCAGCAGCGTAGAAGGACACCCTCCACCCACAGATACACAGTATTTT
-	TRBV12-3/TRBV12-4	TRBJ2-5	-	CASSLATSQETQCF	TGTGCCAGCAGTTTAGCCACTAGCCAAGAGACCCAGTGTTTC